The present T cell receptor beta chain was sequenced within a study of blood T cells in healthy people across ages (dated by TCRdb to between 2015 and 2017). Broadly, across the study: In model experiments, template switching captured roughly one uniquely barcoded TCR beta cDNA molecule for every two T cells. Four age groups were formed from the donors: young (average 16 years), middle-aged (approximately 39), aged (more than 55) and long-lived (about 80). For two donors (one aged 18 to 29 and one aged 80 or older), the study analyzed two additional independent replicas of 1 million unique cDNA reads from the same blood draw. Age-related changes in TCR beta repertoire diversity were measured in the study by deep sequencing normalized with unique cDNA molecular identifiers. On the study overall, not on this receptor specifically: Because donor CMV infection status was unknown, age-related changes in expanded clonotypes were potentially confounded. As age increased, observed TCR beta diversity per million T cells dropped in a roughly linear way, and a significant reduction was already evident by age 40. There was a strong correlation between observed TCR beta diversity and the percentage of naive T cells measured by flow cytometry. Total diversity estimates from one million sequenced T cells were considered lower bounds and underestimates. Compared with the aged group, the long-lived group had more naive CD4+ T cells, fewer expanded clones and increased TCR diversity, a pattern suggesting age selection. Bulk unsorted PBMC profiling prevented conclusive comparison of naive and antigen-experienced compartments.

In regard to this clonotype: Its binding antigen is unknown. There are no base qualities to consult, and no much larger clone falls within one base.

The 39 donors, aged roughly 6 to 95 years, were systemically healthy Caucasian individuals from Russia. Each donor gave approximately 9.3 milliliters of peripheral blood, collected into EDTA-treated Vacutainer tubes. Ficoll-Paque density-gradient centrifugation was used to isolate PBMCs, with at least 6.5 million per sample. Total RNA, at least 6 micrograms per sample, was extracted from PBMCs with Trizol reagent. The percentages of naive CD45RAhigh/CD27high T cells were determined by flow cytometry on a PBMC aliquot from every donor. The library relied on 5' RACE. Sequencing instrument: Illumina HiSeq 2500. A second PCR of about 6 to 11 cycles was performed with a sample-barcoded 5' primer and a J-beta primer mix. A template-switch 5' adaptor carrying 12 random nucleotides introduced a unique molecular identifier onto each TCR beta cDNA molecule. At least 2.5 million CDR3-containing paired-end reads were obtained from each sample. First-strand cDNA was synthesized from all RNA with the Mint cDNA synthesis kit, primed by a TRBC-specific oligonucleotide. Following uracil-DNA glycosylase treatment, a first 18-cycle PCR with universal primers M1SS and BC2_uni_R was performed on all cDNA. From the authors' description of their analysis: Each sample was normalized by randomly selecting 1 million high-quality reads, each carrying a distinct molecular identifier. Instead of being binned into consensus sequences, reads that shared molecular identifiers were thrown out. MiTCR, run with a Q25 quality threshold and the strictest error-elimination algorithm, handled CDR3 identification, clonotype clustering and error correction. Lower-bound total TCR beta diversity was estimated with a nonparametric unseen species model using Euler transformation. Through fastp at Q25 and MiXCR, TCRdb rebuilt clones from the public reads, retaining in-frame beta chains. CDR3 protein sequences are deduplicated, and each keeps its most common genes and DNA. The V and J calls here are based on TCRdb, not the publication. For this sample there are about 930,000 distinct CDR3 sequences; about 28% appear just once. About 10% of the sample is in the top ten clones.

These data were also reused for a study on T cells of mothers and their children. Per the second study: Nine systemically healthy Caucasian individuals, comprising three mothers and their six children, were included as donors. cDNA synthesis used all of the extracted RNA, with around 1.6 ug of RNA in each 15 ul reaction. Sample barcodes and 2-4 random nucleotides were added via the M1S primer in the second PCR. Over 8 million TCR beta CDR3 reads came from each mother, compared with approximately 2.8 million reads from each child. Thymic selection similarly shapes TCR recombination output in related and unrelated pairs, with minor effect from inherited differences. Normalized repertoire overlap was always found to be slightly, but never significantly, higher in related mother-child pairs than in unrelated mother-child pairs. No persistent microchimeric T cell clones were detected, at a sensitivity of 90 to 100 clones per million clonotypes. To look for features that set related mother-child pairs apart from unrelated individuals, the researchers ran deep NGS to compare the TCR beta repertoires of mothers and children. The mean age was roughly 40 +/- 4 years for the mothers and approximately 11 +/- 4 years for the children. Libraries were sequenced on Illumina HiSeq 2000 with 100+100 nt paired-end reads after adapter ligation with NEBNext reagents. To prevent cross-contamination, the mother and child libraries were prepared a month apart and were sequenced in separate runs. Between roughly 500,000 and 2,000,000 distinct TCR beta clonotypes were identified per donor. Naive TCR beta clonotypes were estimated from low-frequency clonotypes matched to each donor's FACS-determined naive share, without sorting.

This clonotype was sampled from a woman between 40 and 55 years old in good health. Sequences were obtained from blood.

The CDR3 reads as follows: CATRLAGGPRDYEQYF. Here is the DNA: TGTGCCACCCGACTAGCGGGGGGGCCTCGGGACTACGAGCAGTACTTC. The chain couples TRBV6-5 to TRBJ2-7; TRBD2 lines up with 14 middle nucleotides. Based on the germline V gene, the CDR1 and CDR2 sequences are MNHEY and SVGAGI. Trimming takes 10 bases off V and 3 bases off J; junction bases not matched to a gene: 11. The CDR3 runs 16 residues from the cysteine to the phenylalanine. Just the 48-base CDR3 DNA is kept, in frame starting at base 1.